This record concerns one T cell receptor beta chain sequence. Its antigen is currently unknown. The primer mix had 60 Vbeta and 13 Jbeta primers. The repertoire was sequenced with immunoSEQ multiplex PCR; TCRdb's copy has only in-frame clones and lacks some. The table has over 150,000 clones, 82% seen once. Trimming took 6 bases from V and 12 from J, leaving 18 bases between them. CDR1 SGHDT and CDR2 YYEEEE come from the germline V gene. CDR3 length: 13 amino acids. The data originate from a study of cytomegalovirus exposure and HLA in healthy donors. Study-wide results and limits: Analyzed later, most CMV-associated TCR beta chains appeared HLA-restricted.

The sequence was obtained from a boy between 2 and 10 years old in good health and CMV-seronegative. Specimen: PBMCs. The rearrangement links TRBV5-6 to TRBJ1-4; TRBD1 might be the D (5 bases). This chain's CDR3 is CASNSGRGEELFF. The CDR3 region has the DNA TGTGCCAGCAACTCGGGGAGGGGCGAAGAACTGTTTTTT. Looking up the rest from reference TRBV5-6 and TRBJ1-4 gives the full variable domain: DAGVTQSPTHLIKTRGQQVTLRCSPKSGHDTVSWYQQALGQGPQFIFQYYEEEERQRGNFPDRFSGHQFPNYSSELNVNALLLGDSALYLCASNSGRGEELFFGSGTQLSVL.